This paragraph covers one T cell receptor (beta chain) sequence. Its specific antigen is unknown. The sample holds no much larger clone one base away, and base qualities are not on file. This specimen belongs to a study of cytomegalovirus exposure and HLA in healthy donors (dated by TCRdb to the late 2010s). A note on the overall study: According to an earlier analysis of several hundred of the donors, 150 million to 200 million T cells yielded over 90 million unique TCR beta sequences and 250 to 350 Gb of sequence data. Across approximately 400 genotyped donors of the cohort, an average of approximately 240,000 unique TCR beta nucleotide sequences per donor were sequenced, and roughly a sixth of those sequences were non-productive. In a later analysis, previously published TCR beta repertoires from more than 500 donors were re-analyzed and high-resolution HLA genotyping was added so that TCR occurrence patterns could be studied. Because of strong linkage in the cohort, roughly five DR-DQ haplotypes were treated as single units for association and clustering. To predict cytomegalovirus infection status, the study brought together high-throughput TCR immunosequencing, statistical association of individual TCRs with disease status, and machine learning. Genome-wide SNP genotypes for about 65% of the 666 donors were used in a later genetic analysis, which treated that subset as a discovery cohort. Every discovery cohort repertoire had been produced on one sequencing platform. To decide whether each TCR beta V gene segment behaved as functional or pseudogenic, an earlier analysis of some 600 of the donors relied on high-throughput TCR beta sequencing. An early release covering 550 to 650 HLA-typed donors comprised roughly 300 gigabases of sequencing data and approximately 85 million unique TCR sequences. The number of typed donors differed by locus: roughly 620-640 for A, B, C, DRB1 and DQB1; some 500 for DQA1; approximately 600 for DPA1; and some 470 for DPB1. Class I and class II HLA loci were covered by the typing at four-digit resolution. Rather than drawing on any new phenotypic data, the later analysis identified candidate immune exposures from TCR beta sequences and the way those sequences occurred across donors. Besides the first cohort of 666 subjects, a separate validation cohort made up of around 120 different subjects was used. The genetic ancestry cluster associated with self-reported Caucasian donors included around 76% of the 300 to 450 genotyped donors. Donor age, sex, ethnicity and CMV serostatus were compiled alongside the repertoire data. Using immunosequencing, the study profiled T cell repertoires from about 610 subjects and related those repertoires to cytomegalovirus serostatus. The study aimed to test whether cataloging public T cell receptors could reveal signatures of past pathogen exposure. Study-level results and caveats: Some IMGT-functional V segments, including TRBV6-2 and TRBV6-3, could not be distinguished by the 87-base-pair reads and were therefore excluded. The study listed 164 TCR beta chains as associated with cytomegalovirus. In a later analysis, TCR association rates were found to vary across HLA loci, with the most associated TCRs seen for DRB1 alleles and the fewest for HLA-C alleles. In an earlier analysis of approximately 600 of the donors, most TCR beta V segments were observed in productive rearrangements about 90% or about 30% of the time, broadly matching IMGT annotations. Sequencing depth was assumed to be roughly uniform across donors in the presence/absence analyses, though that assumption may not hold. According to a later genetic analysis, donors in an Asian-associated ancestry cluster had fewer N-insertions in productive TCRs than the approximately 630-donor mean. In this cohort, only TCR beta chains were sequenced, and detectable features were limited by the absence of alpha or paired-chain data. A later analysis found that most CMV-associated TCR beta chains appeared HLA-restricted, with HLA associations seemingly driven largely by CMV exposure. A cluster of highly shared sequence variants was judged likely to be a technical artifact of the sequencing pipeline. Because HLA typing was unavailable for some donors at each locus, only the typed subset was used in association tests. V-gene and J-gene trimming of TCR beta chains was associated with a missense DCLRE1C variant in a later genetic analysis, and the association was replicated in an independent cohort. A few of the identified cytomegalovirus-associated TCR beta chains were confirmed in vitro to be specific for cytomegalovirus antigens. At a false discovery rate of 0.05, a later analysis linked 15,000 to 20,000 TCR beta sequences to specific HLA alleles. In both the original and validation cohorts, the classifier was reported to diagnose cytomegalovirus status with high specificity and sensitivity. Immune exposure information for the cohort was limited to CMV serostatus. When HLA alleles, especially DR and DQ, strongly co-occurred, TCR associations were difficult to assign to individual alleles. It was suggested by the authors that the approach could potentially be generalized to other disease states and immunological phenotypes. A further reported finding was that TCR beta sequences accurately predicted the HLA-A and HLA-B alleles for most subjects in the first cohort. Around 16 rarely observed V segments, including chromosome 9 orphons, were excluded from the earlier analysis of about 610 of the donors because counts were too low. Linkage disequilibrium might explain the correlated functional status among segregating V segments, but an unknown experimental factor could not be ruled out. In a later analysis, several top co-occurrence clusters were reported to appear linked to parvovirus B19, influenza, CMV and Epstein-Barr virus. In a later analysis, HLA-associated TCR beta chains were found to be more clonally expanded and to have lower generation probabilities than equally common non-associated chains. Most TCR sequences were seen in very few donors, while some public TCRs were found in many individuals.

The cohort was made up of 500 to 800 healthy bone marrow donors. At the time of sampling, all cohort members were nominally healthy, though unrecorded immune exposures were likely present. The donor was CMV seronegative and belonged to the group of 352 seronegative cohort members. A peripheral blood sample was collected from each donor, and TCR beta sequencing was performed on peripheral blood mononuclear cells. Genomic DNA extraction from the blood cell samples was performed with the Qiagen DNeasy Blood Extraction Kit. Reading the germline V gene gives CDR1 LGHNA and CDR2 YSLEER. The germline V end is reduced by 1 base and the J end by 5 bases; junction bases left unmatched: 21. Including cysteine and phenylalanine, the CDR3 has 20 amino acids. Only CDR3 DNA is held: 60 bases, read in frame from base 1. The library relied on the immunoSEQ multiplex PCR assay. A mixture of 60 forward primers for TCR Vbeta segments and 13 reverse primers for TCR Jbeta segments was used in the multiplex PCR. A multiplex PCR assay on genomic DNA amplified the CDR3 region of rearranged TCR beta genes. The amplified TCR beta libraries were sequenced on the Illumina HiSeq System as 87-base-pair reads. The authors' analysis ran thus. A later analysis tallied some 79 million unique TCR beta chains across the 666 repertoires, and around 10 million of those chains were shared by two or more donors. Raw reads were error-corrected and collapsed into unique sequences with a nearest-neighbor algorithm that merged closely related sequences to remove PCR and sequencing errors. Alignment of CDR3 sequences to IMGT reference sequences was used to assign V, D and J gene segments. For a sequence to be retained, a match of at least six nucleotides to both a V gene segment and a J gene segment was required. A rearrangement counted as productive if the CDR3 had no stop codons and remained in frame with V and J, and every other rearrangement counted as non-productive. CDR3 was defined by IMGT convention, running from the second conserved V-encoded cysteine to the conserved J-encoded phenylalanine. The earlier analysis of some 550 of the donors excluded any sequence lacking an unambiguous match to a single V gene segment. An earlier analysis of fewer than 750 of the donors classified V segments as functional when productive rearrangements were above 56.7% and as segregating when the standard deviation between donors was above 5%. A statistical classification framework was built for diagnosing cytomegalovirus status from the catalog of TCR beta chain sequences. In a later analysis, TCR nucleotide sequences were compared against IMGT/GENE-DB human TR gene sequences so that V and J genes could be assigned. In a later analysis, CDR3 sequences and most-parsimonious VDJ recombination scenarios were assigned using the TCRdist pipeline. In a later analysis, every TCR beta chain was defined by the combination of its CDR3 amino acid sequence and its V-gene family, and reads without a unique V-gene family were dropped. In a later analysis, fewer than 600 highly shared, low-generation-probability nucleotide sequences were removed to address suspected cross-contamination and a sequencing artifact. In a later analysis, a clonal expansion index was calculated for each public chain from normalized within-repertoire ranks of inferred template counts. In a later analysis, generation probabilities were computed with a VDJ recombination model fitted to out-of-frame rearrangements, and the resulting probabilities were checked against IGoR. In a later analysis, hypergeometric tests were used to score TCR-TCR, TCR-HLA and TCR-CMV co-occurrence, with a repertoire-size bias correction applied to TCR pairs. A later analysis estimated false discovery rates by permuting HLA or CMV assignments 20 times. In a later analysis, co-occurring TCRs were grouped using DBSCAN, and TCRdist sequence similarity was added for clustering within HLA-allele-positive subsets. Co-occurrence clustering excluded repertoires with fewer than 30,000 or more than 120,000 public chains, plus five with anomalous nucleotide sharing. TCRdb obtained this table from immuneACCESS and retained in-frame rearrangements with V and J assigned. These tables miss some clones; where compared with another copy, unresolved V genes account for less than half of the shortfall, and the remainder is unexplained. That table furnishes V, J and clone size, whereas the DNA furnished D and trimming. For this sample the table gives fewer than 120,000 clones, of which approximately 78% were detected only once. The ten largest clonotypes hold around 1.2% of the sample.

This clonotype originated in a woman in her 30s in good health and CMV-seronegative. Specimen: PBMCs. Recombination linked TRBV4-3 to TRBJ2-7, and TRBD2 aligns with 9 junction nucleotides. The DNA sequence is as follows: TGCGCCAGCAGCCAAGTACTAGGATCGCTAGCGGGAAGGATTCCCGACGAGCAGTACTTC. Its product reads: CASSQVLGSLAGRIPDEQYF.